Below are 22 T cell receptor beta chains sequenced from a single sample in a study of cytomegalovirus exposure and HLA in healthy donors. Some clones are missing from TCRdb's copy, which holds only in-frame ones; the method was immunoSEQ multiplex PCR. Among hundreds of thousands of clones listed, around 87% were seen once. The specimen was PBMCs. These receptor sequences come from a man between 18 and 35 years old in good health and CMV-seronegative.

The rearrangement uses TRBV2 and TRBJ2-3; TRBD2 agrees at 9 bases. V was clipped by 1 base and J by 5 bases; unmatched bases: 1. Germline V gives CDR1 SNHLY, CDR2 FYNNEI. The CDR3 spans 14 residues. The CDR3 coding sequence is TGTGCCAGCAGTGAAGTACTAGCGGGAGATACGCAGTATTTT. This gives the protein CASSEVLAGDTQYF.

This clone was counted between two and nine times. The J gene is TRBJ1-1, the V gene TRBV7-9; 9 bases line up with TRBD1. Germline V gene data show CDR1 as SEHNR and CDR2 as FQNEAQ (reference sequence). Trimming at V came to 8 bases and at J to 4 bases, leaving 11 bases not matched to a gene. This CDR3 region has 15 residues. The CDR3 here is CASRWTGVKATEAFF. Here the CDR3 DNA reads TGTGCCAGCCGCTGGACAGGGGTCAAAGCCACTGAAGCTTTCTTT. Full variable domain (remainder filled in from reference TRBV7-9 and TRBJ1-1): DTGVSQNPRHKITKRGQNVTFRCDPISEHNRLYWYRQTLGQGPEFLTYFQNEAQLEKSRLLSDRFSAERPKGSFSTLEIQRTEQGDSAMYLCASRWTGVKATEAFFGQGTRLTVV.

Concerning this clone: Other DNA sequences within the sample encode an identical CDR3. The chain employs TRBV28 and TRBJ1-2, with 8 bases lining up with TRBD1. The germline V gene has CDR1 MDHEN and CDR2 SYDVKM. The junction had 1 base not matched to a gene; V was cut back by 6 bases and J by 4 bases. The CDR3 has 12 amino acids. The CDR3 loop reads CASRTGGYGYTF. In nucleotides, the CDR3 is TGTGCCAGCAGAACAGGGGGCTATGGCTACACCTTC.

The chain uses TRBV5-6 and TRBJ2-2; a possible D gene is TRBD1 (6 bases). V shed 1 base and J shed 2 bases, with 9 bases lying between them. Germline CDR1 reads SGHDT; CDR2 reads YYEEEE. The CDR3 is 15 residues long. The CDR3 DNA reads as TGTGCCAGCAGCTTGCTGGACAGAAACACCGGGGAGCTGTTTTTT. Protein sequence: CASSLLDRNTGELFF.

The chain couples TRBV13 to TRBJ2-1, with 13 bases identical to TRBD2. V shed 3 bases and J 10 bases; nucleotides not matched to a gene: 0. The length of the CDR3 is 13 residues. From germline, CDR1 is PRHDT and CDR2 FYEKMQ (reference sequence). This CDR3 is CASSLGLAGEQFF. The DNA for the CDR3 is TGTGCCAGCAGCTTGGGACTAGCGGGGGAGCAGTTCTTC.

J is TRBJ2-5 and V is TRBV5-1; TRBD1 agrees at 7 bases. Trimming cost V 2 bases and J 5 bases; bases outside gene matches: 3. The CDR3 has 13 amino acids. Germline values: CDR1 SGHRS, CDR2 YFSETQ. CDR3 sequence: CASSLQGLETQYF. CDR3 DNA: TGCGCCAGCAGCTTACAGGGGTTGGAGACCCAGTACTTC. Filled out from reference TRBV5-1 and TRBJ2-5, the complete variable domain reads KAGVTQTPRYLIKTRGQQVTLSCSPISGHRSVSWYQQTPGQGLQFLFEYFSETQRNKGNFPGRFSGRQFSNSRSEMNVSTLELGDSALYLCASSLQGLETQYFGPGTRLLVL.

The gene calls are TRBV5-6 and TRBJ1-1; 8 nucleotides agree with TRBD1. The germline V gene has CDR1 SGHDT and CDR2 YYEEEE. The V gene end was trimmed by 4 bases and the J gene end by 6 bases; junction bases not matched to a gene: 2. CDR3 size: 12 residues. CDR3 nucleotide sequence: TGTGCCAGCAGCCCGACAGGGGCTGAAGCTTTCTTT. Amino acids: CASSPTGAEAFF.

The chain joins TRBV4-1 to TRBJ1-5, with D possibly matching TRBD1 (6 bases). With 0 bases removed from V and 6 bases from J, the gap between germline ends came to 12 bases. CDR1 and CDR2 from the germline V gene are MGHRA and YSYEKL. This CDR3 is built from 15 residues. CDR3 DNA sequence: TGCGCCAGCAGCCAAGATCCAGGGGCTAGTCAGCCCCAGCATTTT. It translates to CASSQDPGASQPQHF.

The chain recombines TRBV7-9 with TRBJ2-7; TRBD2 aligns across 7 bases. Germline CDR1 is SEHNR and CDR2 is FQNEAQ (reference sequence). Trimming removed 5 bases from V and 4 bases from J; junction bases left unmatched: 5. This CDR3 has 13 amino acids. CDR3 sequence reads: CASSPTGGYEQYF. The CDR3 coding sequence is TGTGCCAGCAGCCCCACCGGGGGGTACGAGCAGTACTTC. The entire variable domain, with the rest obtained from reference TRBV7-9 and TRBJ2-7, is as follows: DTGVSQNPRHKITKRGQNVTFRCDPISEHNRLYWYRQTLGQGPEFLTYFQNEAQLEKSRLLSDRFSAERPKGSFSTLEIQRTEQGDSAMYLCASSPTGGYEQYFGPGTRLTVT.

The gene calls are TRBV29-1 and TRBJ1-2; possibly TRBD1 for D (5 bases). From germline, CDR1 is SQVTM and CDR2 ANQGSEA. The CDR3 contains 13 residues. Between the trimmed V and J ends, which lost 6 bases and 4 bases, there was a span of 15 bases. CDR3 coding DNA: TGCAGCGTGCTGCTGGCAGGGCTCTATGGCTACACCTTC. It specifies CSVLLAGLYGYTF. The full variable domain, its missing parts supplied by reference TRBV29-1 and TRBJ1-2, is SAVISQKPSRDICQRGTSLTIQCQVDSQVTMMFWYRQQPGQSLTLIATANQGSEATYESGFVIDKFPISRPNLTFSTLTVSNMSPEDSSIYLCSVLLAGLYGYTFGSGTRLTVV.

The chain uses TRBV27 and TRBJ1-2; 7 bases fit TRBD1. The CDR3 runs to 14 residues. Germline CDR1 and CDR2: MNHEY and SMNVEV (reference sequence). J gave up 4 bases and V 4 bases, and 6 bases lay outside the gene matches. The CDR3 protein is CASSSWTGSYGYTF. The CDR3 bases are TGTGCCAGCAGTTCCTGGACAGGCAGCTATGGCTACACCTTC.

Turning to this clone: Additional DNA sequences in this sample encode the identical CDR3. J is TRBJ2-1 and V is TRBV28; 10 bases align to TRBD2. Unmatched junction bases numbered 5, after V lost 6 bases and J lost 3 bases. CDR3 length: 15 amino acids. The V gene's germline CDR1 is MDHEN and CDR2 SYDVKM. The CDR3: CASSSGTSVYNEQFF. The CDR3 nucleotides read TGTGCCAGCAGCTCAGGGACTAGCGTCTACAATGAGCAGTTCTTC.

The CDR3 region is CASSSPGMRGRGYTF. CDR3 DNA sequence: TGTGCCAGCAGCTCCCCCGGCATGCGGGGACGTGGCTACACCTTC. V gene TRBV5-8 combines with J gene TRBJ1-2, with a weak D call TRBD1 (5 bases). This CDR3 contains 15 residues. The V gene's germline CDR1 is SGHTS and CDR2 YDEGEE. With 3 bases removed from V and 7 bases from J, the gap between germline ends came to 19 bases.

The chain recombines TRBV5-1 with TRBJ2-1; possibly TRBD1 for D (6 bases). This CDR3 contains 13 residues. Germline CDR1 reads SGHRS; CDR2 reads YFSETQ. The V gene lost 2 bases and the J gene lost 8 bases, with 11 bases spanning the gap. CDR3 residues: CASSLNRVDEQFF. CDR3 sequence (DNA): TGCGCCAGCAGCTTAAACAGGGTTGATGAGCAGTTCTTC. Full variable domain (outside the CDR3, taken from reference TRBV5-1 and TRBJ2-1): KAGVTQTPRYLIKTRGQQVTLSCSPISGHRSVSWYQQTPGQGLQFLFEYFSETQRNKGNFPGRFSGRQFSNSRSEMNVSTLELGDSALYLCASSLNRVDEQFFGPGTRLTVL.

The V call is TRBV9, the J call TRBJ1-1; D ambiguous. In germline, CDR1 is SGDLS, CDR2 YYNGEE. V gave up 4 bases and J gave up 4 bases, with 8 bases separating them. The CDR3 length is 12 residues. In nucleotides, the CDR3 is TGTGCCAGCAGCCCCGCGAGCACTGAAGCTTTCTTT. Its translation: CASSPASTEAFF.

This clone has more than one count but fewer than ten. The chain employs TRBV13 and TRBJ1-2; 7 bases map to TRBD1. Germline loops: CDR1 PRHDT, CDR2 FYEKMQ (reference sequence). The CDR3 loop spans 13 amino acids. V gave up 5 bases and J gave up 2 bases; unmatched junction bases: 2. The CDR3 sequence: CASSQGGNYGYTF. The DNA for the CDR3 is TGTGCCAGCAGCCAGGGGGGAAACTATGGCTACACCTTC.

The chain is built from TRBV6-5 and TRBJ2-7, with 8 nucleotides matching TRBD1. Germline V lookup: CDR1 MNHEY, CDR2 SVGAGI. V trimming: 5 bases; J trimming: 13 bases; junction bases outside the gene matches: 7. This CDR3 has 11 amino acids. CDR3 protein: CASSNGQGFYF. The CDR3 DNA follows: TGTGCCAGCAGTAACGGACAGGGTTTCTACTTC.

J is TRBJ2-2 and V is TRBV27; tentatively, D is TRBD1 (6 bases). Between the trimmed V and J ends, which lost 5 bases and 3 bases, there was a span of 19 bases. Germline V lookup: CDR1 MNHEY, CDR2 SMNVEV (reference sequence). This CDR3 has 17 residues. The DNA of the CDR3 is TGTGCCAGCAGTGGTCCTGGTCGAGAGGGGGACACCGGGGAGCTGTTTTTT. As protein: CASSGPGREGDTGELFF.

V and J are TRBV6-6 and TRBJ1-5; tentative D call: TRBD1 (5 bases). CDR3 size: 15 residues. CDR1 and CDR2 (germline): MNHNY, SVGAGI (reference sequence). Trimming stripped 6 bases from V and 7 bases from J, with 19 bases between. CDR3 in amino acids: CASSGQSYLYQPQHF. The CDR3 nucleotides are TGTGCCAGCAGCGGACAATCCTATCTTTACCAGCCCCAGCATTTT.

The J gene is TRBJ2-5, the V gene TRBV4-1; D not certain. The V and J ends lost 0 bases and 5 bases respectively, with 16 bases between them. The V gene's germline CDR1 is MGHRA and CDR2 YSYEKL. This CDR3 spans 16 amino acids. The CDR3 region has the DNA TGCGCCAGCAGCCAAGATCTGGTAATCGGTGAGGAGACCCAGTACTTC. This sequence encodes CASSQDLVIGEETQYF.

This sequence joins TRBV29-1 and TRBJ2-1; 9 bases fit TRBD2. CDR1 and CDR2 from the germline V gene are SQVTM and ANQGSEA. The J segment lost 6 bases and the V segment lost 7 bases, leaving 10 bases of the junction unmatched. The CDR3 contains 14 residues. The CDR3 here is CSGGGAPQGNEQFF. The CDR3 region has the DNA TGCAGCGGCGGGGGGGCCCCCCAAGGCAATGAGCAGTTCTTC.

The CDR3 coding sequence is TGTGCCAGCAGCCCTAGCCTGGGGGCGGGGGACACTGAAGCTTTCTTT. This encodes CASSPSLGAGDTEAFF. The J gene is TRBJ1-1, the V gene TRBV11-2, with D maybe TRBD1 (6 bases). The length of the CDR3 is 16 residues. In germline, CDR1 is SGHAT, CDR2 FQNNGV. Trimming removed 5 bases at V and 3 bases at J, with 19 bases between.